The 29 T cell receptor beta chains reported below all come from one sample, sequenced in a study of T cell repertoires in cytomegalovirus infection. TCRdb processed the reads anew with MiXCR; each CDR3 protein has one entry. Of approximately 750,000 distinct CDR3 sequences listed, less than 40% are singletons. The sample taken for sequencing was PBMCs. These receptors originate from a human donor in good health (CMV status not recorded). Some clones in this sample may be carry-over from other donors' samples.

V gene TRBV20-1 combines with J gene TRBJ2-5; D is unclear. This CDR3 is built from 13 residues. The germline V gene encodes CDR1 DFQATT and CDR2 SNEGSKA (reference sequence). Trimming shortened V by 5 bases and J by 1 base, and 11 bases separated the two germline ends. The CDR3: CSALLLVQETQYF. CDR3 in DNA: TGCAGTGCTCTCCTACTCGTCCAAGAGACCCAGTACTTC.

The rearrangement uses TRBV19 and TRBJ2-1, with D possibly matching TRBD1 (5 bases). Trimming removed 3 bases from V and 10 bases from J, with 16 bases in between. This CDR3 spans 14 amino acids. In germline, CDR1 is LNHDA, CDR2 SQIVND (reference sequence). The DNA of the CDR3 is TGTGCCAGTAGTATTTGGGGTCAGGGTTACGAGCAGTTCTTC. Amino acids: CASSIWGQGYEQFF.

This clonotype was seen more than once but under ten times. V and J are TRBV20-1 and TRBJ2-1; TRBD1 aligns across 7 bases. Trimming cost V 8 bases and J 4 bases; bases outside gene matches: 8. CDR1 DFQATT and CDR2 SNEGSKA come from the germline V gene (reference sequence). The CDR3 loop spans 13 amino acids. The CDR3 loop reads CSTLPGQYNEQFF. The CDR3 DNA sequence: TGCAGTACCCTCCCGGGACAGTACAATGAGCAGTTCTTC.

This sequence joins TRBV5-6 and TRBJ2-1, with a possible D match to TRBD1 (6 bases). V shed 0 bases and J shed 5 bases, with 12 bases lying between them. This CDR3 region has 15 residues. The germline CDR1 and CDR2 sequences are SGHDT and YYEEEE. The CDR3: CASSLEPGGDNEQFF. The CDR3 bases are TGTGCCAGCAGCTTGGAACCTGGGGGCGACAATGAGCAGTTCTTC.

This clonotype was seen a handful of times. The CDR3 DNA follows: TGTGCCAGCAGCACGAGCGGGGGGTTGGCGGATACGCAGTATTTT. Amino acid sequence: CASSTSGGLADTQYF. V gene TRBV7-3 combines with J gene TRBJ2-3; 9 bases map to TRBD2. J gave up 6 bases and V 5 bases, and 9 bases lay outside the gene matches. The CDR3 totals 15 residues. Germline V lookup: CDR1 SGHTA, CDR2 FQGTGA.

This chain connects TRBV12-3 or TRBV12-4 to TRBJ1-6; D unresolved. V lost 5 bases and J lost 7, with 12 bases in between. The CDR3 is made up of 14 amino acids. CDR3 bases: TGTGCCAGCAGTATCAAGGGAACGAATTCACCCCTCCACTTT. Protein product: CASSIKGTNSPLHF.

This chain joins TRBV2 and TRBJ1-2, with D possibly being TRBD1 (5 bases). Trimming pared 10 bases from V and 4 bases from J, leaving 22 bases between. Germline loops: CDR1 SNHLY, CDR2 FYNNEI. CDR3 size: 15 residues. CDR3 residues: CATRGNTGTPYGYTF. The CDR3 bases are TGTGCCACCCGGGGTAATACCGGGACCCCCTATGGCTACACCTTC.

The rearrangement joins TRBV15 to TRBJ1-1; TRBD1 matches at 8 bases. Germline V gene lookup returns CDR1 LNHNV and CDR2 YYDKDF (reference sequence). The V segment lost 2 bases and the J segment 0 bases; nucleotides outside the gene matches: 5. This CDR3 has 16 amino acids. This CDR3 is CATSRWMDRVNTEAFF. CDR3 coding DNA: TGTGCCACCAGCAGATGGATGGACAGGGTGAACACTGAAGCTTTCTTT. Full variable domain (missing parts from reference TRBV15 and TRBJ1-1): DAMVIQNPRYQVTQFGKPVTLSCSQTLNHNVMYWYQQKSSQAPKLLFHYYDKDFNNEADTPDNFQSRRPNTSFCFLDIRSPGLGDTAMYLCATSRWMDRVNTEAFFGQGTRLTVV.

In DNA form, the CDR3 reads TGTGCCACCAGCACGAAAACAGGTTCGGATACGCAGTATTTT. This translates into CATSTKTGSDTQYF. The chain uses TRBV15 and TRBJ2-3; D possibly corresponds to TRBD1 (5 bases). The CDR3 spans 14 residues. V lost 4 bases and J 6 bases, leaving 14 bases between the germline ends. CDR1 and CDR2 (germline): LNHNV, YYDKDF (reference sequence).

The chain joins TRBV30 to TRBJ1-1; D perhaps matches TRBD1 (5 bases). CDR1 and CDR2 from the germline V gene are GTSNPN and SVGIG (reference sequence). The CDR3 runs to 16 residues. V was cut by 2 bases and J by 3 bases, with 19 bases left in between. This CDR3 is CAWSKLVGHNHTEAFF. As DNA, the CDR3 is TGTGCCTGGAGTAAACTGGTTGGACACAACCACACTGAAGCTTTCTTT.

The chain links TRBV12-3 or TRBV12-4 to TRBJ2-7, with 12 bases lining up with TRBD2. This CDR3 comprises 17 residues. With V trimmed by 6 bases and J by 2 bases, 11 bases remained unmatched. CDR3 DNA sequence: TGTGCCAGCAGCTCATGGACTAGCGGGACCTATCCCTACGAGCAGTACTTC. Amino acids: CASSSWTSGTYPYEQYF.

The chain uses TRBV12-3 or TRBV12-4 and TRBJ2-3, with D hard to call. The V and J ends lost 7 bases and 2 bases respectively, with 13 bases between them. The CDR3 loop spans 14 amino acids. The CDR3 DNA reads TGTGCCAGCACCGCGACCCGACCCACAGATACGCAGTATTTT. Protein: CASTATRPTDTQYF.

The gene calls are TRBV7-3 and TRBJ2-1, with 8 bases that match TRBD1. J was trimmed by 5 bases and V by 5 bases; bases with no gene match: 11. Germline lookup yields CDR1 SGHTA and CDR2 FQGTGA. This CDR3 comprises 16 residues. As DNA, the CDR3 is TGTGCCAGCAGCAGCGACAGGGGAATTAGCGACAATGAGCAGTTCTTC. Protein product: CASSSDRGISDNEQFF.

Remarks on this clonotype: This may be a read error, as it is one base from a much larger clone. The chain employs TRBV20-1 and TRBJ1-1; possible D gene TRBD1, 5 bases. Germline-derived CDR1 and CDR2 are DFQATT and SNEGSKA (reference sequence). This CDR3 contains 13 residues. V lost 6 bases to trimming and J lost 2 bases, with 13 bases between them. The CDR3: CSAKQGINTEAFF. The CDR3 region has the DNA TGCAGTGCCAAGCAGGGCATTAACACTGAAGCTTTCTTT.

This clonotype has at least ten counts. This chain links TRBV28 with TRBJ1-1, with TRBD1 matching over 7 bases. CDR1 is MDHEN and CDR2 is SYDVKM in the germline V gene. This CDR3 comprises 15 residues. V shed 1 base and J 2 bases; nucleotides not matched to a gene: 4. The CDR3 reads CASSLYGTENTEAFF. In DNA form, the CDR3 reads TGTGCCAGCAGTTTATATGGGACAGAAAACACTGAAGCTTTCTTT.

This sequence joins TRBV7-2 and TRBJ1-4, with D hard to call. Between the trimmed V and J ends, which lost 6 bases and 5 bases, there was a span of 10 bases. The CDR3 spans 13 residues. Germline CDR1 and CDR2: SGHTA and FQGNSA. The CDR3 DNA reads TGTGCCAGCAGACGGTCGATAAATGAAAAACTGTTTTTT. This encodes CASRRSINEKLFF. Complete variable domain (other parts from reference TRBV7-2 and TRBJ1-4): GAGVSQSPSNKVTEKGKDVELRCDPISGHTALYWYRQSLGQGLEFLIYFQGNSAPDKSGLPSDRFSAERTGGSVSTLTIQRTQQEDSAVYLCASRRSINEKLFFGSGTQLSVL.

This clonotype was counted between two and nine times. The chain combines TRBV2 with TRBJ2-7; 8 nucleotides agree with TRBD1. Germline V gene sequence: CDR1 SNHLY, CDR2 FYNNEI. The junction had 6 bases not matched to a gene; V was cut back by 6 bases and J by 2 bases. CDR3 size: 14 residues. The DNA of the CDR3 is TGTGCCAGCAGGGGGACAGGAGTTGCCTACGAGCAGTACTTC. As protein: CASRGTGVAYEQYF.

This chain connects TRBV2 to TRBJ1-1, with 7 positions matching TRBD1. The CDR3 runs to 14 residues. CDR1 and CDR2 (germline): SNHLY, FYNNEI. Trimming at V came to 3 bases and at J to 5 bases, leaving 6 bases not matched to a gene. The CDR3 sequence is CASSDDQGVTEAFF. Written as DNA, the CDR3 is TGTGCCAGCAGTGATGATCAGGGGGTAACTGAAGCTTTCTTT.

This clonotype was picked up a small number of times. The CDR3 protein is CATSRDRGMGEKLFF. The CDR3 DNA reads TGTGCCACCAGCAGAGATCGGGGGATGGGCGAAAAACTGTTTTTT. J is TRBJ1-4 and V is TRBV15, with D perhaps TRBD1 (5 bases). This CDR3 is built from 15 residues. Trimming took 0 bases from V and 8 from J, leaving 13 bases between them. Germline assignment: CDR1 LNHNV and CDR2 YYDKDF (reference sequence).

This clonotype has only a few counts. The chain couples TRBV12-3 or TRBV12-4 to TRBJ1-5; D gene ambiguous. This CDR3 region has 13 residues. Trimming took 1 base from V and 5 from J, leaving 6 bases between them. The CDR3 bases are TGTGCCAGCAGTTTAGAAGAGGATCAGCCCCAGCATTTT. Translated: CASSLEEDQPQHF.

In this sample, this clonotype turned up a few times. V gene TRBV24-1 combines with J gene TRBJ1-1; D remains unclear. CDR1 is KGHDR, CDR2 SFDVKD, per germline. The CDR3 contains 22 residues. Trimming removed 1 base at V and 3 bases at J, with 32 bases between. The CDR3 DNA reads TGTGCCACCAGTGATTTATTGCCCTCTCCTCAGAGGCCGCAGATCCCCTACACTGAAGCTTTCTTT. Its protein is CATSDLLPSPQRPQIPYTEAFF.

This chain uses TRBV7-9 with TRBJ1-2; 10 bases map to TRBD1. Germline V gene data show CDR1 as SEHNR and CDR2 as FQNEAQ (reference sequence). This CDR3 contains 13 residues. V was pared by 5 bases and J by 11 bases, with 8 bases of the junction left unmatched. As DNA, the CDR3 is TGTGCCAGCAGCCTGGCTGACAGGGGGCATTACACCTTC. Translating it yields CASSLADRGHYTF. Drawing the rest from reference TRBV7-9 and TRBJ1-2, the complete variable domain is DTGVSQNPRHKITKRGQNVTFRCDPISEHNRLYWYRQTLGQGPEFLTYFQNEAQLEKSRLLSDRFSAERPKGSFSTLEIQRTEQGDSAMYLCASSLADRGHYTFGSGTRLTVV.

A remark on this clonotype: The germline gene is not matched at one end of the junction; a read error may be the cause. The chain joins TRBV7-8 to TRBJ1-2; D remains ambiguous. This CDR3 spans 12 amino acids. In germline, CDR1 is SGHVS, CDR2 FQNEAQ. CDR3 DNA sequence: TGTGCCAGCAGCTTCTCCGACTATGTCTACACCTTC. Protein: CASSFSDYVYTF.

A note on this clonotype: Sequence at one end of the junction differs from germline and may be a read error. This chain links TRBV7-9 with TRBJ1-1; 8 bases agree with TRBD1. From germline, CDR1 is SEHNR and CDR2 FQNEAQ (reference sequence). This CDR3 is built from 14 residues. The CDR3 reads CACSLRTGRAEAFF. The CDR3 nucleotides read TGTGCCTGCAGCCTAAGGACAGGGAGGGCTGAAGCTTTCTTT.

The chain joins TRBV27 to TRBJ2-7, with no clear D. Germline CDR1 MNHEY, CDR2 SMNVEV (reference sequence). The CDR3 consists of 11 residues. V dropped 5 bases and J dropped 7 bases, with 9 bases sitting between them. The CDR3 protein is CASSIREEQYF. The CDR3 DNA reads TGTGCCAGCAGTATTAGAGAGGAGCAGTACTTC.

Regarding this clonotype: The conserved phenylalanine or tryptophan normally closing the CDR3 is absent here, so this likely arose from a read error. Because the CDR3's place on the DNA is in doubt, the DNA is left out and the CDR3 is given as listed by TCRdb. This sequence joins TRBV5-1 and TRBJ2-2. Germline V lookup: CDR1 SGHRS, CDR2 YFSETQ. The CDR3 is 13 amino acids in total, end residues counted. CDR3 sequence: CASSLTNTGEMFC.

The rearrangement joins TRBV19 to TRBJ1-3; 9 nucleotides match TRBD1. Germline lookup yields CDR1 LNHDA and CDR2 SQIVND (reference sequence). The V segment lost 5 bases and the J segment 7 bases; nucleotides outside the gene matches: 9. The CDR3 length is 15 residues. The CDR3 DNA sequence: TGTGCCAGTAGTCTACAGGGGGCCCTCGGGAACACCATATATTTT. Protein: CASSLQGALGNTIYF.

The J gene is TRBJ2-7, the V gene TRBV7-9; TRBD2 is a possible D gene (5 bases). The CDR3 extends over 13 amino acids. The V gene lost 5 bases and the J gene lost 5 bases, with 13 bases spanning the gap. Germline CDR1 and CDR2: SEHNR and FQNEAQ (reference sequence). The CDR3 sequence is CASSPDTSHEQYF. Written as DNA, the CDR3 is TGTGCCAGCAGCCCAGATACTAGTCACGAGCAGTACTTC. The full variable domain, with the rest looked up from reference TRBV7-9 and TRBJ2-7, is DTGVSQNPRHKITKRGQNVTFRCDPISEHNRLYWYRQTLGQGPEFLTYFQNEAQLEKSRLLSDRFSAERPKGSFSTLEIQRTEQGDSAMYLCASSPDTSHEQYFGPGTRLTVT.

J is TRBJ1-5 and V is TRBV19, with a possible D match to TRBD1 (5 bases). This CDR3 spans 15 amino acids. From germline, CDR1 is LNHDA and CDR2 SQIVND (reference sequence). V was trimmed by 7 bases and J by 6 bases, leaving 19 bases between them. Here the CDR3 DNA reads TGTGCCAGTACCTTCCGGGGCACTCAGGGTCAGCCCCAGCATTTT. Amino acids: CASTFRGTQGQPQHF. The full variable domain, its missing parts supplied by reference TRBV19 and TRBJ1-5, is DGGITQSPKYLFRKEGQNVTLSCEQNLNHDAMYWYRQDPGQGLRLIYYSQIVNDFQKGDIAEGYSVSREKKESFPLTVTSAQKNPTAFYLCASTFRGTQGQPQHFGDGTRLSIL.